This T cell receptor (beta chain) was captured in a study of blood T cell repertoires in COVID-19. Study information: PBMCs, B-cell-depleted T cells, or T cells provided the cDNA or gDNA that made up the material.

Trimming stripped 0 bases from V and 2 bases from J, with 10 bases between. The CDR3 covers 15 residues. Germline assignment: CDR1 LGHDT and CDR2 YNNKEL (reference sequence). The assay was immunoSEQ multiplex PCR, and TCRdb's table has in-frame clones only and misses some. The sample lists roughly 340,000 clones, about 90% occurring once. The chain is built from TRBV3-1 (or the pseudogene TRBV3-2) and TRBJ1-2; D unclear. The sample was peripheral blood. The TCR was taken from a woman aged 45 to 65 with COVID-19, enrolled during active disease. CDR3 sequence: CASSQEGRYNYGYTF. For the CDR3, the DNA is TGTGCCAGCAGCCAAGAGGGCAGGTACAACTATGGCTACACCTTC.